Following are 10 T cell receptor beta chains from one sample sequenced in a study of immune evolution from preneoplasia to lung adenocarcinoma. The table came from immunoSEQ multiplex PCR; TCRdb's copy has only in-frame clones and leaves some out. Of more than 12,000 clones in the sample, roughly 86% were seen once. The material sequenced was FFPE minimally invasive lung adenocarcinoma tissue. The source is a person aged 60 to 80 with lung adenocarcinoma.

The chain carries TRBV5-1 and TRBJ2-7; the D gene could be TRBD1 or TRBD2 (6 bases each). The length of the CDR3 is 15 residues. V dropped 4 bases and J dropped 4 bases, with 18 bases sitting between them. The germline CDR1 and CDR2 sequences are SGHRS and YFSETQ. CDR3 region: CASSAAGQGRYEQYF. The CDR3 DNA sequence: TGCGCCAGCAGCGCTGCGGGACAAGGCCGATACGAGCAGTACTTC. Supplemented by reference TRBV5-1 and TRBJ2-7, the full variable domain reads KAGVTQTPRYLIKTRGQQVTLSCSPISGHRSVSWYQQTPGQGLQFLFEYFSETQRNKGNFPGRFSGRQFSNSRSEMNVSTLELGDSALYLCASSAAGQGRYEQYFGPGTRLTVT.

This clone appeared once. The chain combines TRBV6-5 with TRBJ2-2; D is unresolved. CDR3 length: 15 amino acids. V lost 1 base and J 2 bases, leaving 8 bases between the germline ends. CDR1 is MNHEY and CDR2 is SVGAGI in the germline V gene. CDR3 nucleotide sequence: TGTGCCAGCAGTTACTTCGGTCTAAACACCGGGGAGCTGTTTTTT. It translates to CASSYFGLNTGELFF.

The chain is built from TRBV28 and TRBJ2-2; TRBD2 matches 7 bases. This CDR3 region has 16 residues. V lost 2 bases to trimming and J lost 3 bases; unmatched junction nucleotides: 6. The germline V gene encodes CDR1 MDHEN and CDR2 SYDVKM. CDR3 in DNA: TGTGCCAGCAGTTTAGGGTCTAGCGGATACACCGGGGAGCTGTTTTTT. This encodes CASSLGSSGYTGELFF.

The rearrangement uses TRBV28 and TRBJ1-4; D is undetermined. The CDR3 length is 13 residues. The germline CDR1 and CDR2 sequences are MDHEN and SYDVKM. V dropped 8 bases and J dropped 3 bases, with 10 bases sitting between them. The CDR3 sequence: CASSSGPNEKLFF. DNA for the CDR3: TGTGCCAGCTCATCGGGCCCTAATGAAAAACTGTTTTTT.

The chain employs TRBV5-6 and TRBJ2-3; tentatively, D is TRBD2 (6 bases). Germline V lookup: CDR1 SGHDT, CDR2 YYEEEE. V was trimmed by 4 bases and J by 2 bases, leaving 14 bases between them. The CDR3 has 15 amino acids. The CDR3 region is CASSRIAALTDTQYF. In DNA, the CDR3 is TGTGCCAGCAGCAGAATAGCGGCCCTCACAGATACGCAGTATTTT.

J is TRBJ2-4 and V is TRBV11-2, with 14 bases lining up with TRBD2. This CDR3 contains 18 residues. The junction had 7 bases not matched to a gene; V was cut back by 6 bases and J by 0 bases. Germline V gene data show CDR1 as SGHAT and CDR2 as FQNNGV. CDR3 in DNA: TGTGCCAGCAGACAGACTAGCGGGAGGGGGGTAGCCAAAAACATTCAGTACTTC. It encodes CASRQTSGRGVAKNIQYF.

A single count supports this clone. The V gene is TRBV7-3, the J gene TRBJ2-2; perhaps TRBD1 as D (5 bases). The germline V gene has CDR1 SGHTA and CDR2 FQGTGA. Between the trimmed V and J ends, which lost 5 bases and 0 bases, there was a span of 7 bases. CDR3 size: 14 residues. CDR3 in DNA: TGTGCCAGCAGCCAACAGGCGAACACCGGGGAGCTGTTTTTT. Its protein product is CASSQQANTGELFF. Supplemented by reference TRBV7-3 and TRBJ2-2, the full variable domain reads GAGVSQTPSNKVTEKGKYVELRCDPISGHTALYWYRQSLGQGPEFLIYFQGTGAADDSGLPNDRFFAVRPEGSVSTLKIQRTERGDSAVYLCASSQQANTGELFFGEGSRLTVL.

This chain connects TRBV28 to TRBJ2-4, with D possibly being TRBD2 (5 bases). The ends were cut back, 7 bases at V and 3 bases at J, with 22 bases in the middle. The CDR3 is 17 amino acids. The germline V gene encodes CDR1 MDHEN and CDR2 SYDVKM. The CDR3 DNA reads TGTGCCAGCATCCCCTCTGGACTTCCAGGAAGCAAAAACATTCAGTACTTC. Translation gives CASIPSGLPGSKNIQYF.

This clone was seen a single time. This chain joins TRBV14 and TRBJ2-2; D gene uncertain. CDR3 length equals 18 residues. The germline V gene has CDR1 SGHDN and CDR2 FVKESK. The V end lost 0 bases, the J end lost 0 bases, and 14 bases lay between the germline ends. The CDR3 is CASSQDPLGVPNTGELFF. In DNA form, the CDR3 reads TGTGCCAGCAGCCAAGACCCCTTGGGCGTACCGAACACCGGGGAGCTGTTTTTT. Full variable domain (rest looked up from reference TRBV14 and TRBJ2-2): EAGVTQFPSHSVIEKGQTVTLRCDPISGHDNLYWYRRVMGKEIKFLLHFVKESKQDESGMPNNRFLAERTGGTYSTLKVQPAELEDSGVYFCASSQDPLGVPNTGELFFGEGSRLTVL.

The V call is TRBV6-5, the J call TRBJ1-4; 7 bases line up with TRBD1. The ends lost 6 bases at V and 6 bases at J; junction bases unmatched: 7. The germline V gene encodes CDR1 MNHEY and CDR2 SVGAGI. The CDR3 sequence is 14 residues long. CDR3 in DNA: TGTGCCAGCAGCTCGACAGGGAGGGATGAAAAACTGTTTTTT. Amino acids: CASSSTGRDEKLFF.